This T cell receptor (beta chain) was retrieved from a study of cytomegalovirus exposure and HLA in healthy donors. Germline values: CDR1 SGHNT, CDR2 YYREEE (reference sequence). With V trimmed by 4 bases and J by 0 bases, 6 bases remained unmatched. The CDR3 is 16 amino acids. 13 Jbeta primers and 60 Vbeta primers were used for the PCR. The repertoire was sequenced with immunoSEQ multiplex PCR; TCRdb's copy has only in-frame clones and lacks some. The sample shows about 100,000 clones, roughly three quarters of them seen only once. The chain is built from TRBV5-4 and TRBJ1-3, with 8 bases aligning to TRBD1. This receptor was identified in a woman aged 40 to 49 in good health and CMV-seronegative. Sequenced material: PBMCs. The CDR3 region has the DNA TGTGCCAGCAGCAGGGACAGGCCGAGCTCTGGAAACACCATATATTTT. Amino acids: CASSRDRPSSGNTIYF. The variable domain in full, completed from reference TRBV5-4 and TRBJ1-3, reads ETGVTQSPTHLIKTRGQQVTLRCSSQSGHNTVSWYQQALGQGPQFIFQYYREEENGRGNFPPRFSGLQFPNYSSELNVNALELDDSALYLCASSRDRPSSGNTIYFGEGSWLTVV.